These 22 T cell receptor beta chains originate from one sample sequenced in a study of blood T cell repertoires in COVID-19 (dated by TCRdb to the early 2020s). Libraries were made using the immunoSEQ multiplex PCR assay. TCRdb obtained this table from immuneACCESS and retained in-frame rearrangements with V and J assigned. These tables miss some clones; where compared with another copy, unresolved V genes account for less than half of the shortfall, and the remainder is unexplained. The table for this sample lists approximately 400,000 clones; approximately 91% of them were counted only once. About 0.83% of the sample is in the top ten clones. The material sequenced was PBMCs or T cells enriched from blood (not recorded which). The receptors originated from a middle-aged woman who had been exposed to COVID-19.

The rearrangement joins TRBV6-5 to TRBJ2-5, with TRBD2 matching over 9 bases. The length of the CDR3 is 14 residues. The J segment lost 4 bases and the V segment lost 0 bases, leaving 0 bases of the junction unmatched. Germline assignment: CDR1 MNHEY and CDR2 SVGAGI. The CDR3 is CASSYSTSGETQYF. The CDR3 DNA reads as TGTGCCAGCAGTTACTCGACTAGCGGAGAGACCCAGTACTTC.

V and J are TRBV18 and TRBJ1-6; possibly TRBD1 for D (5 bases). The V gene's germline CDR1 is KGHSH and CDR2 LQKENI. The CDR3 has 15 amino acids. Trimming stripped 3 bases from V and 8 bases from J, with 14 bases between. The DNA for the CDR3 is TGTGCCAGCTCACCGCAGGGAAGTAAGGATTCACCCCTCCACTTT. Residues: CASSPQGSKDSPLHF.

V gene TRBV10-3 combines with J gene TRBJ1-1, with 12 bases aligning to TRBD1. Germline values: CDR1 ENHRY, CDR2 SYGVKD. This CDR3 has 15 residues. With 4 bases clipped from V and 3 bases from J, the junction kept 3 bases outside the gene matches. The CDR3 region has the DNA TGTGCCATCAGTGGAGGGACAGGGGGCCACACTGAAGCTTTCTTT. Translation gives CAISGGTGGHTEAFF.

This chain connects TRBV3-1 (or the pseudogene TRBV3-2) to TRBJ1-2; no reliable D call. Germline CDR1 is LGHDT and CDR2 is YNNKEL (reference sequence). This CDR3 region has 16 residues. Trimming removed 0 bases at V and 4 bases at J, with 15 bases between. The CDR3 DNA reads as TGTGCCAGCAGCCAAGACTCCGGGAGATCGGGCTATGGCTACACCTTC. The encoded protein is CASSQDSGRSGYGYTF.

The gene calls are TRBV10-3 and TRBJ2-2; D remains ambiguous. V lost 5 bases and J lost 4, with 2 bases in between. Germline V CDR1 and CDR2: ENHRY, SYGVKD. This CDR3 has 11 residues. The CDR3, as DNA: TGTGCCATCAGTCGCACCGGGGAGCTGTTTTTT. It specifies CAISRTGELFF.

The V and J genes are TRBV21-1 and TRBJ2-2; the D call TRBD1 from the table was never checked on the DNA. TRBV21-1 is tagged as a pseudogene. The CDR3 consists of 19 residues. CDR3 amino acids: CASSKGTWGRLPLLGELFF. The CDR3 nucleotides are TGTGCCAGCAGCAAAGGAACCTGGGGGCGACTCCCGTTGTTAGGGGAGCTGTTTTTT.

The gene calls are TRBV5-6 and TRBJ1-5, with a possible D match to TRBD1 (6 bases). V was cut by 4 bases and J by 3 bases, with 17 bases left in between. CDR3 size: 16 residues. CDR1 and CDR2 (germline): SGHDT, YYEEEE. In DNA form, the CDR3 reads TGTGCCAGCAGCCTTACTACAGGGACCAACAATCAGCCCCAGCATTTT. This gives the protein CASSLTTGTNNQPQHF.

The CDR3 is CASRYPTGLSEAFF. The CDR3 bases are TGTGCCAGCAGGTACCCCACGGGATTGTCTGAAGCTTTCTTT. The chain couples TRBV2 to TRBJ1-1, with D unresolved. V lost 6 bases to trimming and J lost 6 bases, with 17 bases between them. The CDR3 has 14 residues. Germline lookup yields CDR1 SNHLY and CDR2 FYNNEI.

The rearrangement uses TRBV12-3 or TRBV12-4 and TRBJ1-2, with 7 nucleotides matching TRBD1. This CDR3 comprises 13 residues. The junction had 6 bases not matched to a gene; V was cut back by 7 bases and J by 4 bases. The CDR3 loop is CASNHGTAYGYTF. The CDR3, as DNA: TGTGCCAGCAATCACGGGACAGCCTATGGCTACACCTTC.

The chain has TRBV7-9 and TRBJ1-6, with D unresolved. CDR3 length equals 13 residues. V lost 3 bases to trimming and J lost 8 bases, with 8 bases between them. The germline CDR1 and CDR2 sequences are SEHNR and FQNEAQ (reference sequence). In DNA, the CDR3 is TGTGCCAGCAGCTTGGAAGGAGATTCACCCCTCCACTTT. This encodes CASSLEGDSPLHF. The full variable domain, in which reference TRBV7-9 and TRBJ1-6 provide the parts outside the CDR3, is DTGVSQNPRHKITKRGQNVTFRCDPISEHNRLYWYRQTLGQGPEFLTYFQNEAQLEKSRLLSDRFSAERPKGSFSTLEIQRTEQGDSAMYLCASSLEGDSPLHFGNGTRLTVT.

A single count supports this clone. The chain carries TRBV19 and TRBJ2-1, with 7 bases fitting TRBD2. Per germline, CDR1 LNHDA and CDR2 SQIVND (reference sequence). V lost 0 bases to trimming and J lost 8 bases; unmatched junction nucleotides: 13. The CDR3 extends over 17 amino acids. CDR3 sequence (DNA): TGTGCCAGTAGTATAGAGGGGAGGGGACTACCCAGGGATGAGCAGTTCTTC. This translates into CASSIEGRGLPRDEQFF.

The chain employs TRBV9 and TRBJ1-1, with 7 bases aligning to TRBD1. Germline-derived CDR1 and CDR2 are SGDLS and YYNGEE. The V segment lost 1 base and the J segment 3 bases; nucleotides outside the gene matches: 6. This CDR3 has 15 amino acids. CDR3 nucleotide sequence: TGTGCCAGCAGCGTAACCCCAGGGGGGCACACTGAAGCTTTCTTT. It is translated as CASSVTPGGHTEAFF.

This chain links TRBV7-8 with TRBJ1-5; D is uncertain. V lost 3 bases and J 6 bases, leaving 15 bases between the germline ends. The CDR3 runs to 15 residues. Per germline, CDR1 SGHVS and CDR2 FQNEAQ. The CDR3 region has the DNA TGTGCCAGCAGCTTGCGGGCCGGGGAGTCTCAGCCCCAGCATTTT. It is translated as CASSLRAGESQPQHF.

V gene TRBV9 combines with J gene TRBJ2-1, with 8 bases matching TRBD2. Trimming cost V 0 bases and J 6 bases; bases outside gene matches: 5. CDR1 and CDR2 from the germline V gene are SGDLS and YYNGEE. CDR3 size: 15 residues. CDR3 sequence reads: CASSVAGGRGNEQFF. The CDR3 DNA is TGTGCCAGCAGCGTAGCGGGGGGGCGGGGCAATGAGCAGTTCTTC.

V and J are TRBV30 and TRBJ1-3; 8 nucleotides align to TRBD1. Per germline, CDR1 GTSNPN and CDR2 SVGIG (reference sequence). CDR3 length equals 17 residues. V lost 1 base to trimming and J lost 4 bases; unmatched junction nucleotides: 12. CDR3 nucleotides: TGTGCCTGGAGTGGTCGGACAGGGTTTAACGCAGGAAACACCATATATTTT. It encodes CAWSGRTGFNAGNTIYF.

The CDR3 region is CASSRGQVDGYTF. The CDR3 bases are TGCGCCAGCAGCCGGGGACAGGTAGATGGCTACACCTTC. This sequence joins TRBV5-1 and TRBJ1-2; the match to TRBD1 covers 8 bases. The germline V gene encodes CDR1 SGHRS and CDR2 YFSETQ. Losses at the gene ends were 4 bases for V and 6 bases for J; bases not matched to a gene: 5. This CDR3 contains 13 residues. The variable domain in full, with the rest retrieved from reference TRBV5-1 and TRBJ1-2, is KAGVTQTPRYLIKTRGQQVTLSCSPISGHRSVSWYQQTPGQGLQFLFEYFSETQRNKGNFPGRFSGRQFSNSRSEMNVSTLELGDSALYLCASSRGQVDGYTFGSGTRLTVV.

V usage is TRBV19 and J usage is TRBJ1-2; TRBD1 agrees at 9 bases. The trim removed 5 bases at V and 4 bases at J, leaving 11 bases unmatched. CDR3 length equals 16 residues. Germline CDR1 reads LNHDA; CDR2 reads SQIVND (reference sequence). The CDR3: CASSPGQGRGPYGYTF. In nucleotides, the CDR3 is TGTGCCAGTAGTCCGGGACAGGGAAGGGGGCCCTATGGCTACACCTTC.

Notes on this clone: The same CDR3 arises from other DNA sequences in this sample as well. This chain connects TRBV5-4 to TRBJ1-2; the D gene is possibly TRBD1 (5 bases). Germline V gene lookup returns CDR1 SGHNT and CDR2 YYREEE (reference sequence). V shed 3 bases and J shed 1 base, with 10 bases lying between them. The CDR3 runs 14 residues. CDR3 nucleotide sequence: TGTGCCAGCAGCTCACCACAGGTTAACTATGGCTACACCTTC. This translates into CASSSPQVNYGYTF.

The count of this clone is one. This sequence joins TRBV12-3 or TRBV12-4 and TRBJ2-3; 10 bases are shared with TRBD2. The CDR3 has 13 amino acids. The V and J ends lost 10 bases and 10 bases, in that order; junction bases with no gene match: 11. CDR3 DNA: TGTGCCACCTCCCCGGTTAGCGGGGGGCCGCAGTATTTT. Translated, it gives CATSPVSGGPQYF.

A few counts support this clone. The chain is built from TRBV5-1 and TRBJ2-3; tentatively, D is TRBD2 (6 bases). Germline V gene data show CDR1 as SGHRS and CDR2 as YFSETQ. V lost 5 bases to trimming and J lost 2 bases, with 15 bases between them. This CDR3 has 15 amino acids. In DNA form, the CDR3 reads TGCGCCAGCAGTTTCCACATAGCGGTCACAGATACGCAGTATTTT. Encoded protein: CASSFHIAVTDTQYF.

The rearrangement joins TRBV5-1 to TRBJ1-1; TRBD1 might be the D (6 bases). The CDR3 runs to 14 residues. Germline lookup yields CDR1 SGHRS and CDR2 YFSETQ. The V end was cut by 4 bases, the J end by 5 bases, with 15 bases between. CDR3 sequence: CASSLGTFPTEAFF. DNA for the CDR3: TGCGCCAGCAGCCTAGGGACATTTCCTACTGAAGCTTTCTTT.

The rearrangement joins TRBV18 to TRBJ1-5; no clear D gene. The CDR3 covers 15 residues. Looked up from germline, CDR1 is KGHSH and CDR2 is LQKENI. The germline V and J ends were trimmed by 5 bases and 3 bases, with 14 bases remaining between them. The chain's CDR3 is CASSTDIISNQPQHF. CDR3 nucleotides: TGTGCCAGCTCAACTGACATCATCTCCAATCAGCCCCAGCATTTT.